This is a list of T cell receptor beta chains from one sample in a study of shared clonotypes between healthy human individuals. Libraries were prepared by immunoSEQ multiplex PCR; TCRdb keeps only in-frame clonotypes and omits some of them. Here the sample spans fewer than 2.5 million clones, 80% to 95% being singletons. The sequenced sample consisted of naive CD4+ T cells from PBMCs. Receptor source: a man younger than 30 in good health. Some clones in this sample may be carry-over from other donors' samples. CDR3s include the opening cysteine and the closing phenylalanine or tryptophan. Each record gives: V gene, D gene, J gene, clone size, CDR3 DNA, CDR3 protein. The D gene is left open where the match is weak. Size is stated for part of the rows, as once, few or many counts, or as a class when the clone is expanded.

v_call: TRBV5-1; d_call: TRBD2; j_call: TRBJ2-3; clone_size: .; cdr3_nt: TGCGCCAGCAGCCCGGGGACTAGCGGCACAGATACGCAGTATTTT; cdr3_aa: CASSPGTSGTDTQYF
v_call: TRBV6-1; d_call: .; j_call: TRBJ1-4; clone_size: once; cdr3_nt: TGTGCCAGCAGGGGGGAACAGCTCTCTAATGAAAAACTGTTTTTT; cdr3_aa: CASRGEQLSNEKLFF
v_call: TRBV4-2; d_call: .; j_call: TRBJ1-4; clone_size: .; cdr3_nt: TGTGCCAGCAGCCAAGATTCACAGCTTAATGAAAAACTGTTTTTT; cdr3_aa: CASSQDSQLNEKLFF
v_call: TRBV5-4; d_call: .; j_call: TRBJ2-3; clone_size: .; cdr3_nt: TGTGCCAGCAGCTCCTCAGGGTGGGCAGATACGCAGTATTTT; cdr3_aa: CASSSSGWADTQYF
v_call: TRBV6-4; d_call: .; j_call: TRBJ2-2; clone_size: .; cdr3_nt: TGTGCCAGCAGTGACGGATGGAGGGGGCGTGGGGAGCTGTTTTTT; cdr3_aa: CASSDGWRGRGELFF
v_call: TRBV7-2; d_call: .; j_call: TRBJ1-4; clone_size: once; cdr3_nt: TGTGCCAGCAGCTTTATTCCCCAAGAGTGGGAAAAACTGTTTTTT; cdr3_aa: CASSFIPQEWEKLFF
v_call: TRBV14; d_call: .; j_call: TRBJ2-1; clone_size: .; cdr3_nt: TGTGCCAGCGCCCGGGAGCGCTCCTACAATGAGCAGTTCTTC; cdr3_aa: CASARERSYNEQFF
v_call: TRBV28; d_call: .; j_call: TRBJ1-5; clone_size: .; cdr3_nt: TGTGCCAGCAGTTTACCGCTGGGGCGGATTGGGCAGCCCCAGCATTTT; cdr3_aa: CASSLPLGRIGQPQHF
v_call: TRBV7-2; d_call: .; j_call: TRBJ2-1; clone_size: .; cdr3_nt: TGTGCCAGCAGCCCAACGGCTAGCTCCTACAATGAGCAGTTCTTC; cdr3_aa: CASSPTASSYNEQFF
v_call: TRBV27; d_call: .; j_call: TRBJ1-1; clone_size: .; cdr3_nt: TGTGCCAGCAGTGGGGGGACACCGAACACTGAAGCTTTCTTT; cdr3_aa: CASSGGTPNTEAFF
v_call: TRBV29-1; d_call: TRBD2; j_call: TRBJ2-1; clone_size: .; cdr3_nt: TGCAGCGTCATTAGCGGGAGCACCTATGAGCAGTTCTTC; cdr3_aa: CSVISGSTYEQFF
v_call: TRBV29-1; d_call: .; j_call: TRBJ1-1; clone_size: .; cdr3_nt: TGCAGCGTCCCCCCAGAACGTGAAGCTTTCTTT; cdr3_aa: CSVPPEREAFF
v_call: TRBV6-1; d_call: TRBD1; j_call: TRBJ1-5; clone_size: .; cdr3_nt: TGTGCCAGCAGTGAAGTAGACAGGGGAGATCAGCCCCAGCATTTT; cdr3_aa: CASSEVDRGDQPQHF
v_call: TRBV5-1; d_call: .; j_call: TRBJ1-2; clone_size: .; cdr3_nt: TGCGCCAGCAGCCCCCCGTCATTGCGGTATGGCTACACCTTC; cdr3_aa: CASSPPSLRYGYTF
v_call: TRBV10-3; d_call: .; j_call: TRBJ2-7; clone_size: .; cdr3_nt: TGTGCCATCAGTGAGGGCTACGAGCAGTACTTC; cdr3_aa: CAISEGYEQYF
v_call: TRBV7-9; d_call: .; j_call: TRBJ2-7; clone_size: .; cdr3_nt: TGTGCCACCGCAATGACTGTCTCCTACGAGCAGTACTTC; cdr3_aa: CATAMTVSYEQYF
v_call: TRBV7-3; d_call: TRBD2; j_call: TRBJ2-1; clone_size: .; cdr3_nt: TGTGCCAGCAGGACCTTCGGGACTAGCTTGAATGAGCAGTTCTTC; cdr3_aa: CASRTFGTSLNEQFF